This T cell receptor beta chain was identified during a study of graft-versus-host responses after intestinal transplantation. Background on the study: Every transplant recipient was induced with anti-thymocyte globulin, then maintained on tacrolimus and steroids for about 3 years.

TCRdb's table, derived via immunoSEQ multiplex PCR, lists solely in-frame clones and lacks some. The repertoire holds around 100,000 clones, 87% seen once, with about 0.95% in the top ten. Turning to this clone: Its matching antigen is unknown.

V lost 0 bases to trimming and J lost 8 bases, with 31 bases between them. CDR1 and CDR2 from the germline V gene are SGHVS and FNYEAQ. The CDR3 has 21 amino acids. The J gene is TRBJ1-4, the V gene TRBV7-6; D is unresolved. The source was unstimulated CD4+ T cells sorted from spleen or lymph node cells, collected before transplant. The clonotype comes from a human donor who was the organ donor for an intestinal transplant. CDR3 loop: CASSLALMTPRATLLDEKLFF. The CDR3 DNA reads TGTGCCAGCAGCTTAGCCCTTATGACCCCACGGGCGACCTTGCTAGACGAAAAACTGTTTTTT.